The T cell receptor (beta chain) under discussion was sequenced for a study of T cell repertoires in ileal Crohn's disease. General study results and limits: Endoscopy was done a median around 7.5 months after surgery.

The sample's time point: neoterminal ileum biopsy at postoperative endoscopy, about 6 months after surgery. Eligibility required adulthood, ileal or ileocolonic Crohn's disease and indicated ileocolonic resection. V was cut by 4 bases and J by 9 bases, with 22 bases left in between. The V gene's germline CDR1 is LNHDA and CDR2 SQIVND (reference sequence). The CDR3 is 16 amino acids. Some clones are missing from TCRdb's copy, which holds only in-frame ones; the method was immunoSEQ multiplex PCR. Of about 11,000 clones in the sample, around 79% were seen once. Concerning this clone: Its antigen is currently unknown.

The receptor's source is an adult with Crohn's disease. Sequencing was done on a sample of ileal tissue. The V call is TRBV19, the J call TRBJ2-1, with a possible D match to TRBD2 (6 bases). DNA of the CDR3: TGTGCCAGTAGTACAGGAGGGCTAGCGAGGTTCGGTGAGCAGTTCTTC. This codes for CASSTGGLARFGEQFF.